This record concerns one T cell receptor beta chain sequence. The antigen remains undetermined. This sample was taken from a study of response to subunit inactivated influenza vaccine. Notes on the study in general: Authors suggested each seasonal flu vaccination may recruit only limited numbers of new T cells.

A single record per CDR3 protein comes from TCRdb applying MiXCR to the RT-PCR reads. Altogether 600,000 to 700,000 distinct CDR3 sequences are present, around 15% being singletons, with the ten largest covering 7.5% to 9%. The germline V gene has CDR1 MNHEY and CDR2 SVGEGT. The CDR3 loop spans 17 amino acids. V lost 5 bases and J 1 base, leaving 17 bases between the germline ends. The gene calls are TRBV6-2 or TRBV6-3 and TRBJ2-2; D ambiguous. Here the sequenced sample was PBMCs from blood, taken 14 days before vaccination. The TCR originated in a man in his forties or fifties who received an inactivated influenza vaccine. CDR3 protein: CASSMIPDGLNTGELFF. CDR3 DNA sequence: TGTGCCAGCAGTATGATTCCGGACGGATTGAACACCGGGGAGCTGTTTTTT.